This TCR beta chain was recovered during a study of cytomegalovirus exposure and HLA in healthy donors. Study conclusions and caveats: A later analysis found that most CMV-associated TCR beta chains appeared HLA-restricted. Rarity marked most TCR sequences, yet some public TCRs occurred in many donors.

In regard to this clone: Its antigen is as yet unknown.

Those who donated were healthy bone marrow donors. Nominally healthy donors were sampled, though unrecorded immune exposures were likely. The germline CDR1 and CDR2 sequences are MGHRA and YSYEKL. This CDR3 is built from 18 residues. Unmatched junction bases numbered 14, after V lost 6 bases and J lost 0 bases. PCR was performed using 60 Vbeta and 13 Jbeta primers. Sequencing used immunoSEQ multiplex PCR; TCRdb keeps in-frame clones, though not all of them. The data contain approximately 74,000 clones, roughly 60% of them singletons. The source of this sequence is a young man in good health and CMV-seropositive. The chain couples TRBV4-1 to TRBJ2-4; TRBD2 matches 7 bases. The sequenced sample was PBMCs. CDR3 loop: CASSSTRETPLAKNIQYF. The CDR3 nucleotides read TGCGCCAGCAGTTCGACGCGGGAGACACCACTAGCCAAAAACATTCAGTACTTC.